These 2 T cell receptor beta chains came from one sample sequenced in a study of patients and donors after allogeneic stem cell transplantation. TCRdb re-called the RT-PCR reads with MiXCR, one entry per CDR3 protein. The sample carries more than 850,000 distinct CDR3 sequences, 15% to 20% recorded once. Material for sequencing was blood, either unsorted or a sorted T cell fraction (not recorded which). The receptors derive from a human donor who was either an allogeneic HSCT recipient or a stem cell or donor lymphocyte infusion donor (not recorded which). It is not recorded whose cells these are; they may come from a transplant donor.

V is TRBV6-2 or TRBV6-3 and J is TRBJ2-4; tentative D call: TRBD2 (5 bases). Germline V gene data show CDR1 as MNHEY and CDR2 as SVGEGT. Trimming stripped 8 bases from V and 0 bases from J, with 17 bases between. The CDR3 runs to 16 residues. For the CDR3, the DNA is TGTGCCAGCGCCTCCAAAGTCGGGGTAGCCAAAAACATTCAGTACTTC. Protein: CASASKVGVAKNIQYF.

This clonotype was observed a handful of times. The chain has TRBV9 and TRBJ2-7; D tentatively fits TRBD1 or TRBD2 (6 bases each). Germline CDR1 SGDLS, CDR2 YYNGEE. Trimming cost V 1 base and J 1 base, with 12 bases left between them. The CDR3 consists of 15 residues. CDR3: CASSVTGADSYEQYF. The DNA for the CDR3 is TGTGCCAGCAGCGTAACGGGGGCCGATTCCTACGAGCAGTACTTC.